This T cell receptor beta chain appears in the sequencing data of a study of OX40 agonist ivuxolimab in advanced cancers. This CDR3 spans 13 amino acids. Germline V gene data show CDR1 as MNHNY and CDR2 as SVGAGI (reference sequence). V was clipped by 6 bases and J by 0 bases, with 8 bases between them. Sequencing used immunoSEQ multiplex PCR; TCRdb keeps in-frame clones, though not all of them. The data hold almost 35,000 clones, with about 76% observed a single time. This clone appeared a few times. The genes are TRBV6-6 and TRBJ1-1; D unresolved. Sequenced here: CD4+ or CD8+ T cells sorted from blood, sampled in a trial of the OX40 agonist ivuxolimab. The receptor's source is an adult with an advanced solid tumor such as melanoma, head and neck, liver or kidney cancer. This CDR3 is CASRPPLNTEAFF. The CDR3 DNA is TGTGCCAGCAGACCTCCTTTGAACACTGAAGCTTTCTTT.